Presented here are 25 T cell receptor beta chains from one specimen sequenced in a study of blood T cell repertoires in COVID-19. Sequencing used immunoSEQ multiplex PCR; TCRdb keeps in-frame clones, though not all of them. Seen here are hundreds of thousands of clones, approximately 89% observed once, and the top ten hold roughly 6.7%. The specimen sequenced was peripheral blood. The receptors originated from a woman in her 30s with COVID-19, enrolled during active disease.

The V and J genes are TRBV7-2 and TRBJ1-6; possible D gene TRBD1, 5 bases. CDR3 length: 16 amino acids. From germline, CDR1 is SGHTA and CDR2 FQGNSA. Deletions cut 0 bases from V and 5 bases from J, with 11 bases between. Written as DNA, the CDR3 is TGTGCCAGCAGCTTAGCGTCTCAGGGCGATAATTCACCCCTCCACTTT. As protein: CASSLASQGDNSPLHF.

This clone is a singleton in its sample. The CDR3 region has the DNA TGTGCCACCAGCAGAGATGGAAGGGGGCCCACAGATACGCAGTATTTT. Translating it yields CATSRDGRGPTDTQYF. V and J are TRBV15 and TRBJ2-3; 7 bases match TRBD1. The CDR3 loop spans 16 amino acids. V dropped 0 bases and J dropped 2; count of bases not matched to a gene: 5. Germline CDR1 is LNHNV and CDR2 is YYDKDF (reference sequence).

This clone appeared a single time. The gene calls are TRBV7-8 and TRBJ2-2, with D tentatively TRBD2 (6 bases). CDR3 length: 15 residues. Deletions cut 2 bases from V and 4 bases from J, with 11 bases between. Germline-derived CDR1 and CDR2 are SGHVS and FQNEAQ. CDR3 DNA: TGTGCCAGCAGCTTACGTGGAGGGGTCACCGGGGAGCTGTTTTTT. It translates to CASSLRGGVTGELFF.

This chain uses TRBV9 with TRBJ1-1; 11 bases agree with TRBD1. Per the germline V gene, CDR1 is SGDLS and CDR2 is YYNGEE. With 3 bases clipped from V and 4 bases from J, the junction kept 2 bases outside the gene matches. The CDR3 consists of 14 residues. CDR3 nucleotides: TGTGCCAGCAGCGAAGGACAGGGGGCCACTGAAGCTTTCTTT. Amino acid sequence: CASSEGQGATEAFF.

V and J are TRBV19 and TRBJ1-4; D perhaps matches TRBD1 (5 bases). CDR3 size: 16 residues. Per germline, CDR1 LNHDA and CDR2 SQIVND (reference sequence). Between the trimmed V and J ends, which lost 3 bases and 1 base, there was a span of 12 bases. The CDR3 loop reads CASSIPPDRTNEKLFF. CDR3 DNA sequence: TGTGCCAGTAGTATCCCACCAGACAGAACTAATGAAAAACTGTTTTTT.

The genes are TRBV3-1 (or the pseudogene TRBV3-2) and TRBJ1-2; TRBD1 is a possible D gene (5 bases). CDR3 length equals 15 residues. The germline CDR1 and CDR2 sequences are LGHDT and YNNKEL (reference sequence). The ends were cut back, 4 bases at V and 6 bases at J, with 18 bases in the middle. The CDR3 DNA follows: TGTGCCAGCAGCCTCCGGACTCGCTCGGGGGATGGCTACACCTTC. Translation: CASSLRTRSGDGYTF.

The chain employs TRBV5-4 and TRBJ1-1; TRBD1 matches 7 bases. V shed 2 bases, J shed 5 bases, and the junction held 9 bases outside the gene matches. CDR1 is SGHNT, CDR2 YYREEE, per germline (reference sequence). CDR3 length: 15 residues. The CDR3 spells CASSFTGALETEAFF. CDR3 in DNA: TGTGCCAGCAGCTTTACAGGGGCTCTCGAGACTGAAGCTTTCTTT.

This clone has a single count. The chain uses TRBV27 and TRBJ2-1; 8 bases match TRBD1. Germline V gene sequence: CDR1 MNHEY, CDR2 SMNVEV (reference sequence). The J segment lost 3 bases and the V segment lost 6 bases, leaving 4 bases of the junction unmatched. The CDR3 extends over 14 amino acids. The CDR3 DNA sequence: TGTGCCAGCAGGACGGGACAGGACTACAATGAGCAGTTCTTC. Translated, it gives CASRTGQDYNEQFF.

The CDR3 DNA follows: TGTGCCAGCAGCCGCAGGGCCTCAGGGAATTCACCCCTCCACTTT. The encoded protein is CASSRRASGNSPLHF. This chain uses TRBV11-2 with TRBJ1-6; TRBD1 might be the D (5 bases). The CDR3 covers 15 residues. Germline CDR1 and CDR2: SGHAT and FQNNGV. V was shortened by 5 bases and J by 7 bases, with 15 bases between the two germline ends. The full variable domain, its missing parts supplied by reference TRBV11-2 and TRBJ1-6, is EAGVAQSPRYKIIEKRQSVAFWCNPISGHATLYWYQQILGQGPKLLIQFQNNGVVDDSQLPKDRFSAERLKGVDSTLKIQPAKLEDSAVYLCASSRRASGNSPLHFGNGTRLTVT.

The rearrangement joins TRBV7-2 to TRBJ1-6; 11 bases align to TRBD1. The CDR3 contains 16 residues. After removal of 5 bases from V and 5 bases from J, the junction contained 5 bases not matched to a gene. Germline loops: CDR1 SGHTA, CDR2 FQGNSA. CDR3 nucleotide sequence: TGTGCCAGCAGCGGACAGGGGGCAGGGAATAATTCACCCCTCCACTTT. This encodes CASSGQGAGNNSPLHF.

The rearrangement links TRBV5-1 to TRBJ1-2; tentatively, D is TRBD1 (5 bases). Germline V gives CDR1 SGHRS, CDR2 YFSETQ. With 2 bases removed from V and 6 bases from J, the gap between germline ends came to 14 bases. This CDR3 spans 14 amino acids. CDR3 DNA: TGCGCCAGCAGCTTAGGGCAGGGTGGTGATGGCTACACCTTC. Translated, it gives CASSLGQGGDGYTF.

The V and J genes are TRBV5-4 and TRBJ2-1; the match to TRBD2 covers 8 bases. Germline loops: CDR1 SGHNT, CDR2 YYREEE (reference sequence). V dropped 1 base and J dropped 5; count of bases not matched to a gene: 5. The CDR3 has 15 residues. The CDR3 region is CASSLSGAGDNEQFF. The CDR3 DNA sequence: TGTGCCAGCAGCTTGTCGGGAGCGGGGGACAATGAGCAGTTCTTC.

This clone appeared a few times. The rearrangement links TRBV7-8 to TRBJ2-7; D perhaps matches TRBD2 (6 bases). With 4 bases removed from V and 2 bases from J, the gap between germline ends came to 12 bases. The germline gives CDR1 SGHVS, CDR2 FQNEAQ. There are 14 residues in the CDR3. The CDR3 sequence: CASSSRRVAYEQYF. CDR3 nucleotide sequence: TGTGCCAGCAGCTCTAGGAGGGTGGCCTACGAGCAGTACTTC.

V gene TRBV27 combines with J gene TRBJ1-2; D is ambiguous. Trimming shortened V by 2 bases and J by 0 bases, and 7 bases separated the two germline ends. The CDR3 contains 14 residues. Looked up from germline, CDR1 is MNHEY and CDR2 is SMNVEV (reference sequence). The CDR3 sequence: CASSLRAANYGYTF. The CDR3, as DNA: TGTGCCAGCAGTTTACGCGCGGCTAACTATGGCTACACCTTC.

This clone was detected only once. The chain employs TRBV4-3 and TRBJ2-3, with D unresolved. This CDR3 comprises 17 residues. With 0 bases removed from V and 1 base from J, the gap between germline ends came to 14 bases. Germline-derived CDR1 and CDR2 are LGHNA and YSLEER. In DNA, the CDR3 is TGCGCCAGCAGCCAAGATAGTAGGAGCCCCCGCACAGATACGCAGTATTTT. Translation: CASSQDSRSPRTDTQYF.

V gene TRBV4-2 combines with J gene TRBJ1-2, with D unclear. Trimming took off 1 base at V and 5 bases at J, with 8 bases between the two ends. CDR1 LGHNA and CDR2 YNFKEQ come from the germline V gene. CDR3 length: 13 amino acids. The CDR3 region has the DNA TGTGCCAGCAGCCAAGGGCAGGAATATGGCTACACCTTC. It yields the protein CASSQGQEYGYTF.

The chain combines TRBV19 with TRBJ1-2, with 7 bases matching TRBD1. Looked up from germline, CDR1 is LNHDA and CDR2 is SQIVND (reference sequence). The CDR3 runs to 15 residues. With 10 bases clipped from V and 0 bases from J, the junction kept 11 bases outside the gene matches. CDR3 nucleotide sequence: TGTGCCACTGCCCCGGACAGGCTACCTAACTATGGCTACACCTTC. It codes for CATAPDRLPNYGYTF.

The gene calls are TRBV5-1 and TRBJ1-5, with 7 bases identical to TRBD1. Germline trimming cut 4 bases from V and 7 bases from J; bases unmatched to any gene: 11. Germline V gene sequence: CDR1 SGHRS, CDR2 YFSETQ. This CDR3 comprises 15 residues. This CDR3 reads CASSPRQGGLQPQHF. CDR3 DNA: TGCGCCAGCAGCCCGAGACAGGGAGGTTTACAGCCCCAGCATTTT.

The chain carries TRBV27 and TRBJ1-1, with 8 nucleotides matching TRBD1. The CDR3 totals 15 residues. CDR1 is MNHEY and CDR2 is SMNVEV in the germline V gene (reference sequence). The junction had 12 bases not matched to a gene; V was cut back by 6 bases and J by 6 bases. The CDR3 sequence is CASSPRGRVRAEAFF. Written as DNA, the CDR3 is TGTGCCAGCAGCCCCAGGGGGCGTGTAAGGGCTGAAGCTTTCTTT.

As to this clone: The identical CDR3 is also encoded by other nucleotide sequences in the sample. The CDR3 here is CASSLGQGNTIYF. The CDR3 DNA reads as TGTGCCAGCAGCTTAGGTCAAGGAAACACCATATATTTT. The rearrangement uses TRBV13 and TRBJ1-3; no definite D call. The CDR3 has 13 residues. Looked up from germline, CDR1 is PRHDT and CDR2 is FYEKMQ (reference sequence). Trimming took 0 bases from V and 4 from J, leaving 4 bases between them.

The chain links TRBV6-5 to TRBJ1-1; 8 bases are a match to TRBD1. Germline V gene sequence: CDR1 MNHEY, CDR2 SVGAGI. The V gene end was trimmed by 2 bases and the J gene end by 3 bases; junction bases not matched to a gene: 2. This CDR3 has 14 amino acids. The CDR3 here is CASSYGQGDTEAFF. The CDR3 DNA follows: TGTGCCAGCAGTTACGGACAGGGCGACACTGAAGCTTTCTTT.

The V call is TRBV6-5, the J call TRBJ2-1, with TRBD2 identical over 9 bases. Germline CDR1 MNHEY, CDR2 SVGAGI. The length of the CDR3 is 14 residues. V lost 5 bases and J lost 8; bases outside the gene matches: 7. CDR3 in DNA: TGTGCCAGCAGTCCTGGGACTAGCAGCCATGAGCAGTTCTTC. Encoded protein: CASSPGTSSHEQFF.

The V and J genes are TRBV4-2 and TRBJ2-2, with 11 bases aligning to TRBD1. The CDR3 is made up of 17 amino acids. J lost 7 bases, V lost 5 bases, and 12 bases had no gene match. Germline-derived CDR1 and CDR2 are LGHNA and YNFKEQ. This CDR3 reads CASSYLAGQGADGELFF. The CDR3 region has the DNA TGTGCCAGCAGCTACCTGGCAGGACAGGGGGCCGACGGGGAGCTGTTTTTT.

V usage is TRBV5-1 and J usage is TRBJ1-2; D is ambiguous. Germline V CDR1 and CDR2: SGHRS, YFSETQ. This CDR3 is 13 amino acids long. With 4 bases removed from V and 0 bases from J, the gap between germline ends came to 7 bases. CDR3 sequence: CASSPDTNYGYTF. CDR3 nucleotide sequence: TGCGCCAGCAGCCCAGACACTAACTATGGCTACACCTTC. The full variable domain, with the rest looked up from reference TRBV5-1 and TRBJ1-2, is KAGVTQTPRYLIKTRGQQVTLSCSPISGHRSVSWYQQTPGQGLQFLFEYFSETQRNKGNFPGRFSGRQFSNSRSEMNVSTLELGDSALYLCASSPDTNYGYTFGSGTRLTVV.

The chain links TRBV2 to TRBJ1-1; 12 bases fit TRBD1. Germline CDR1 is SNHLY and CDR2 is FYNNEI. CDR3 size: 16 residues. Trimming took 7 bases from V and 4 from J; bases not matched to a gene: 10. DNA for the CDR3: TGTGCCAGCACCAAAGAGGGACAGGGGGCGGTCACTGAAGCTTTCTTT. Amino acids: CASTKEGQGAVTEAFF. The complete variable domain, with remaining parts taken from reference TRBV2 and TRBJ1-1, reads EPEVTQTPSHQVTQMGQEVILRCVPISNHLYFYWYRQILGQKVEFLVSFYNNEISEKSEIFDDQFSVERPDGSNFTLKIRSTKLEDSAMYFCASTKEGQGAVTEAFFGQGTRLTVV.